Listed here are 20 T cell receptor beta chains from one sample, sequenced in a study of T cell responses to AZD1222 COVID-19 vaccine. Clones were sequenced by immunoSEQ multiplex PCR, and TCRdb holds only the in-frame ones, with some missing. The profile covers 95,000 to 150,000 clones, with around 87% appearing a single time and approximately 3.3% taken by the ten largest. The specimen comprised peripheral blood, sampled on day 0 of AZD1222 vaccination. Receptor source: an adult in good health.

This clone is a singleton in its sample. The rearrangement uses TRBV28 and TRBJ1-6, with no clear D. This CDR3 spans 16 amino acids. Between the trimmed V and J ends, which lost 5 bases and 0 bases, there was a span of 11 bases. The V gene's germline CDR1 is MDHEN and CDR2 SYDVKM. The chain's CDR3 is CASSPLLSSYNSPLHF. CDR3 coding DNA: TGTGCCAGCAGTCCATTACTGAGCTCCTATAATTCACCCCTCCACTTT.

The rearrangement joins TRBV12-3 or TRBV12-4 to TRBJ1-2; D perhaps matches TRBD1 (6 bases). CDR3 length: 12 amino acids. V lost 3 bases and J 8 bases, leaving 10 bases between the germline ends. The CDR3 protein is CASSLDSRGYTF. CDR3 in DNA: TGTGCCAGCAGTTTGGACAGTCGGGGCTACACCTTC.

The J gene is TRBJ2-5, the V gene TRBV6-6; D is ambiguous. Germline CDR1 is MNHNY and CDR2 is SVGAGI (reference sequence). Trimming removed 6 bases at V and 3 bases at J, with 11 bases between. The CDR3 loop spans 13 amino acids. CDR3 residues: CASRSSNEETQYF. CDR3 nucleotides: TGTGCCAGCAGAAGTTCCAACGAAGAGACCCAGTACTTC.

This chain uses TRBV9 with TRBJ2-7; D remains unclear. Germline values: CDR1 SGDLS, CDR2 YYNGEE. Trimming left V 3 bases short and J 3 bases short, with 4 bases between. The CDR3 runs 11 residues. CDR3 protein: CASSAGYEQYF. The CDR3 nucleotides are TGTGCCAGCAGCGCCGGCTACGAGCAGTACTTC.

V and J are TRBV7-9 and TRBJ1-4, with TRBD1 matching over 8 bases. CDR3 length: 17 residues. The V and J ends lost 8 bases and 5 bases, in that order; junction bases with no gene match: 16. The V gene's germline CDR1 is SEHNR and CDR2 FQNEAQ (reference sequence). CDR3 sequence reads: CASVSSLVTGGNEKLFF. The CDR3, as DNA: TGTGCCAGCGTCAGCTCCCTCGTAACAGGGGGGAATGAAAAACTGTTTTTT.

This clone was seen once. The V gene is TRBV29-1, the J gene TRBJ2-7; 10 bases align to TRBD1. The CDR3 consists of 15 residues. Germline V gene data show CDR1 as SQVTM and CDR2 as ANQGSEA. Trimming removed 6 bases from V and 1 base from J; junction bases left unmatched: 9. The CDR3 coding sequence is TGCAGCGTAGGGACAGGGGCTACAGGGTCCTACGAGCAGTACTTC. Translation: CSVGTGATGSYEQYF.

The V call is TRBV6-1, the J call TRBJ1-2; maybe TRBD1 (6 bases). The CDR3 extends over 13 amino acids. V lost 1 base and J 4 bases, leaving 7 bases between the germline ends. Germline V lookup: CDR1 MNHNS, CDR2 SASEGT. DNA for the CDR3: TGTGCCAGCAGTGAAGGACAGGTCTATGGCTACACCTTC. This gives the protein CASSEGQVYGYTF.

This chain connects TRBV27 to TRBJ1-2; D is undetermined. The germline V gene encodes CDR1 MNHEY and CDR2 SMNVEV (reference sequence). Trimming took off 4 bases at V and 7 bases at J, with 16 bases between the two ends. The CDR3 runs 14 residues. CDR3 nucleotides: TGTGCCAGCAGTTCCATTAAAGACCCCGGTGGCTACACCTTC. Protein sequence: CASSSIKDPGGYTF.

The chain carries TRBV5-1 and TRBJ2-7; 8 nucleotides agree with TRBD2. The germline CDR1 and CDR2 sequences are SGHRS and YFSETQ. The CDR3 length is 14 residues. V shed 4 bases, J shed 0 bases, and the junction held 3 bases outside the gene matches. CDR3 amino acids: CASSPGLDSYEQYF. As DNA, the CDR3 is TGCGCCAGCAGCCCGGGACTAGACTCCTACGAGCAGTACTTC. Full variable domain (remainder filled in from reference TRBV5-1 and TRBJ2-7): KAGVTQTPRYLIKTRGQQVTLSCSPISGHRSVSWYQQTPGQGLQFLFEYFSETQRNKGNFPGRFSGRQFSNSRSEMNVSTLELGDSALYLCASSPGLDSYEQYFGPGTRLTVT.

The chain joins TRBV5-4 to TRBJ2-3; 8 nucleotides line up with TRBD2. In germline, CDR1 is SGHNT, CDR2 YYREEE (reference sequence). This CDR3 has 16 amino acids. With 1 base clipped from V and 0 bases from J, the junction kept 4 bases outside the gene matches. CDR3 in amino acids: CASSLFSGGSTDTQYF. The CDR3 DNA is TGTGCCAGCAGCTTGTTCAGCGGGGGCAGCACAGATACGCAGTATTTT.

V usage is TRBV5-4 and J usage is TRBJ2-2; TRBD2 matches 10 bases. The V segment lost 0 bases and the J segment 7 bases; nucleotides outside the gene matches: 6. Per the germline V gene, CDR1 is SGHNT and CDR2 is YYREEE (reference sequence). This CDR3 spans 16 amino acids. In nucleotides, the CDR3 is TGTGCCAGCAGCTTGGCGTCTCTAGCGGGGGTCGGGGAGCTGTTTTTT. Amino acids: CASSLASLAGVGELFF.

This chain links TRBV5-1 with TRBJ1-3; D is uncertain. This CDR3 has 15 amino acids. Per the germline V gene, CDR1 is SGHRS and CDR2 is YFSETQ. Trimming took off 2 bases at V and 0 bases at J, with 9 bases between the two ends. The CDR3 protein is CASSFHEGSGNTIYF. For the CDR3, the DNA is TGCGCCAGCAGCTTCCATGAGGGCTCTGGAAACACCATATATTTT. The whole variable domain, filled in from reference TRBV5-1 and TRBJ1-3, reads KAGVTQTPRYLIKTRGQQVTLSCSPISGHRSVSWYQQTPGQGLQFLFEYFSETQRNKGNFPGRFSGRQFSNSRSEMNVSTLELGDSALYLCASSFHEGSGNTIYFGEGSWLTVV.

The sample holds one count of this clone. The chain has TRBV7-2 and TRBJ2-7; 7 nucleotides match TRBD2. This CDR3 spans 15 amino acids. Germline-derived CDR1 and CDR2 are SGHTA and FQGNSA. Trimming at V came to 6 bases and at J to 0 bases, leaving 8 bases not matched to a gene. CDR3 coding DNA: TGTGCCAGCAGGTTACGGGGCGGGAGCTCCTACGAGCAGTACTTC. Its translation: CASRLRGGSSYEQYF.

This chain joins TRBV2 and TRBJ1-2; TRBD1 aligns across 9 bases. J lost 8 bases, V lost 5 bases, and 12 bases had no gene match. CDR1 is SNHLY and CDR2 is FYNNEI in the germline V gene. The CDR3 spans 15 residues. The CDR3 nucleotides are TGTGCCAGCAGTCTCCTAGGGGACAGGGCGGGAGGCTACACCTTC. Protein product: CASSLLGDRAGGYTF.

J is TRBJ1-1 and V is TRBV27, with a tentative D call TRBD1 (6 bases). Germline V gene data show CDR1 as MNHEY and CDR2 as SMNVEV (reference sequence). The CDR3 runs to 16 residues. V lost 5 bases, J lost 1 base, and 17 bases lay in between. CDR3 sequence: CASSPDTYRENTEAFF. CDR3 in DNA: TGTGCCAGCAGTCCGGATACTTACAGGGAGAACACTGAAGCTTTCTTT.

The sample holds one count of this clone. V usage is TRBV29-1 and J usage is TRBJ2-2, with 10 bases aligning to TRBD1. CDR3 length: 15 residues. The germline CDR1 and CDR2 sequences are SQVTM and ANQGSEA. After removal of 0 bases from V and 4 bases from J, the junction contained 2 bases not matched to a gene. CDR3 bases: TGCAGCGTTGAAGACCGGGACAGGGGCACCGGGGAGCTGTTTTTT. It is translated as CSVEDRDRGTGELFF.

V gene TRBV27 combines with J gene TRBJ2-7, with D perhaps TRBD1 or TRBD2 (5 bases each). Germline CDR1 is MNHEY and CDR2 is SMNVEV (reference sequence). This CDR3 spans 12 amino acids. Between the trimmed V and J ends, which lost 6 bases and 3 bases, there was a span of 9 bases. The CDR3 is CASRSGLYEQYF. CDR3 bases: TGTGCCAGCAGGTCGGGGCTCTACGAGCAGTACTTC.

This sequence joins TRBV25-1 and TRBJ2-1, with D perhaps TRBD2 (5 bases). Trimming stripped 8 bases from V and 7 bases from J, with 18 bases between. From germline, CDR1 is MGHDK and CDR2 SYGVNS. The CDR3 spans 14 residues. CDR3 amino acids: CASSFEGPRNEQFF. CDR3 sequence (DNA): TGTGCCAGCTCCTTCGAGGGCCCCCGGAATGAGCAGTTCTTC.

J is TRBJ2-7 and V is TRBV6-5; 10 bases map to TRBD2. This CDR3 has 14 residues. V lost 10 bases and J lost 0; bases outside the gene matches: 6. CDR1 is MNHEY and CDR2 is SVGAGI in the germline V gene. The CDR3 DNA follows: TGTGCCACGGCGGCTAGCGGGAGCTCCTACGAGCAGTACTTC. It specifies CATAASGSSYEQYF.

The chain employs TRBV11-2 and TRBJ2-7; D unclear. With 1 base removed from V and 3 bases from J, the gap between germline ends came to 13 bases. This CDR3 is built from 15 residues. Germline V lookup: CDR1 SGHAT, CDR2 FQNNGV. The CDR3 protein is CASSLAPDASYEQYF. CDR3 in DNA: TGTGCCAGCAGCTTAGCGCCCGACGCCAGCTACGAGCAGTACTTC.